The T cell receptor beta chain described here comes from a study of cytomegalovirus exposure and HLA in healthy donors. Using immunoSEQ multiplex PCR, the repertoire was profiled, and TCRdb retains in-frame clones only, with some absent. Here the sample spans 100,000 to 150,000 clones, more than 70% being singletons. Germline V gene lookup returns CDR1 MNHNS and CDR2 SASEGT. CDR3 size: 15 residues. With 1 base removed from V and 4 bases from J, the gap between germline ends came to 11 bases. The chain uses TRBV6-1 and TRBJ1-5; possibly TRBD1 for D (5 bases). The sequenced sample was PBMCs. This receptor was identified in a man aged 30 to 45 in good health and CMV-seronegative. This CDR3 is CASSEEWGVNQPQHF. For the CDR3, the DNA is TGTGCCAGCAGTGAAGAATGGGGGGTGAATCAGCCCCAGCATTTT.